This T cell receptor beta chain was identified during a study of CD8 T cells in ankylosing spondylitis (dated by TCRdb to 2016 to 2017). As for the study more broadly: T cell receptor beta repertoires were profiled in healthy donors and ankylosing spondylitis patients so that disease-linked TCR variants could be found. Samples of peripheral blood were taken, and for ankylosing spondylitis patients, synovial fluid was collected as well. The full study cohort comprised 25 ankylosing spondylitis patients and approximately 100 healthy donors. Points the paper makes about the study in general: Some TCR beta motif variants had previously been reported in synovial fluid and blood of reactive arthritis patients, which suggested common disease-initiation mechanisms. The disease-linked clones had a CD8+ phenotype and were found at relatively low frequencies in peripheral blood. Blood from ankylosing spondylitis patients appeared to be characterized by a TCR beta motif composed of eight highly homologous amino acid variants. According to the report, matched synovial fluid samples from ankylosing spondylitis patients were significantly enriched for the disease-linked clones.

TCRdb lists the instrument as Illumina HiSeq 2500. TCR beta libraries were prepared by quantitative 5'-RACE with molecular barcodes. Turning to the authors' computational methods: To identify disease-linked TCR variants, a new computational method was used, one built on a probabilistic model of VDJ rearrangement. TCRdb ran its own pipeline on the public reads, namely fastp trimming at Q25 and MiXCR clone calling, and kept in-frame beta chains. CDR3 protein sequences are deduplicated, and each keeps its most common genes and DNA. TCRdb assigned the V and J calls; the authors' analysis was not used. Recorded for this sample are around 100,000 distinct CDR3 sequences; around 8.3% of them occurred a single time. The biggest ten clones account for 30% to 35% of the sample. Taken from the germline V gene, the CDR1 and CDR2 loops are SGHRS and YFSETQ. Compared with germline, V lacks 4 bases and J lacks 4 bases; bases without a gene match: 8. The CDR3 runs 16 residues from the cysteine to the phenylalanine. The DNA shown is the 48-base CDR3, in frame from base 1.

Concerning this clonotype: Which antigen it targets is not known. Qualities for individual bases were not recorded, and no much larger clone is one base off.

The chain couples TRBV5-1 to TRBJ2-2; TRBD1 matches 9 bases in the middle. The TCR was taken from a male donor with ankylosing spondylitis. The sample consisted of blood, either unsorted or a sorted T cell fraction (not recorded which). The CDR3 protein is CASSPPWGQGTGELFF. The DNA reads as follows: TGCGCCAGCAGCCCCCCGTGGGGACAGGGCACCGGGGAGCTGTTTTTT.